This TCR beta chain was profiled in a study of CD8+ T cells in alopecia areata. Whole-study findings and limits: Affected lesional scalp, above all in alopecia totalis/universalis, was more clonal than normal scalp.

The CDR3 contains 15 residues. CDR1 and CDR2 (germline): LGHNA, YNFKEQ. Unmatched junction bases numbered 5, after V lost 4 bases and J lost 3 bases. Notes on this clone: Its antigen is unknown.

RNA extraction was followed by reverse transcription into cDNA, which acted as the sequencing template. The table came from immunoSEQ multiplex PCR; TCRdb's copy has only in-frame clones and leaves some out. The profile shows 110,000 to 150,000 clones, about 60% of them singletons. The J gene is TRBJ2-3, the V gene TRBV4-2, with 9 bases identical to TRBD1. This material consisted of CD4+ T cells sorted from blood, taken at week 0. The clonotype comes from a human donor with alopecia areata. The CDR3 coding sequence is TGTGCCAGCAGCCCCGGGACAGGGAGAACAGATACGCAGTATTTT. Translated: CASSPGTGRTDTQYF.